This TCR beta chain was recorded in a study of regulatory T cells in long-lasting Graves disease. There are many counts of this clonotype. As yet, its antigen is unknown. Time point defined: newly diagnosed GD, antithyroid drugs for less than 3 months. PBMC RNA served as the TCR library source. Findings of the study overall: The study examined only peripheral blood, not thyroid tissue.

Libraries of TCR beta came from iRepertoire HTBI primers plus Arm-PCR of CDR3 regions. Authors' methods: Taken together, the samples had around 66 TRBV and approximately 15 TRBJ segments identified. MiXCR, run by TCRdb on the multiplex PCR reads, gives a single entry per CDR3 protein. TCRdb's processing, not the study's, gives the V and J calls here. The profile shows around 400,000 distinct CDR3 sequences, 15% to 19% of them singletons. CDR3 length: 14 residues. Looked up from germline, CDR1 is MNHEY and CDR2 is SVGEGT. The V gene end was trimmed by 8 bases and the J gene end by 1 base; junction bases not matched to a gene: 6.

V and J are TRBV6-2 or TRBV6-3 and TRBJ2-5; 8 positions match TRBD2. The sample consisted of peripheral blood mononuclear cells (PBMCs), taken at new diagnosis, from a patient treated with antithyroid drugs. The sequence was obtained from a female donor with Graves disease. The CDR3 region is CASRPAGGQETQYF. The CDR3 DNA follows: TGTGCCAGCCGACCGGCGGGGGGCCAAGAGACCCAGTACTTC.